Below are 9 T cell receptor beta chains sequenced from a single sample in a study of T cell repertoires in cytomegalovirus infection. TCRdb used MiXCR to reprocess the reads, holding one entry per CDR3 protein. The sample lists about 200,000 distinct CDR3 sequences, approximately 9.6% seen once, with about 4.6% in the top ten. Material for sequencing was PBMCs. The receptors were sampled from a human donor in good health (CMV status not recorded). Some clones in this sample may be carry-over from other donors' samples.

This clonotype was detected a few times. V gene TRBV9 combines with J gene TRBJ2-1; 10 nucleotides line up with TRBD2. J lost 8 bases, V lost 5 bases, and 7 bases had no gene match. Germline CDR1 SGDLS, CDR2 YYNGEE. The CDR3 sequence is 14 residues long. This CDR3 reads CASSLGTSEDEQFF. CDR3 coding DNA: TGTGCCAGCAGTCTTGGGACTAGCGAGGATGAGCAGTTCTTC.

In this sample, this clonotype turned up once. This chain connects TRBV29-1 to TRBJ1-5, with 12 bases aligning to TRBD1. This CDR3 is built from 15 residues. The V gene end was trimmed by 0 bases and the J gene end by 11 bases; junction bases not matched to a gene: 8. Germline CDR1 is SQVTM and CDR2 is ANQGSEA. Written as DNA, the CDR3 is TGCAGCGTTGAAGAGGGGACAGGGGGCGCGGGCTCCCAGCATTTT. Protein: CSVEEGTGGAGSQHF.

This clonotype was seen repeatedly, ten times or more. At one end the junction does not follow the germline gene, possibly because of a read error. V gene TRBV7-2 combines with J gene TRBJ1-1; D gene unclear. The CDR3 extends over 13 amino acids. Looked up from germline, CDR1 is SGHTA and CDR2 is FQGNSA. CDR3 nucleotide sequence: TGTGCCAGCAGCTTAGAGATTCTGGCTGGACGAAACTTT. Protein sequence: CASSLEILAGRNF. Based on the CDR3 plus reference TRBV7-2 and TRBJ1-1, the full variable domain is GAGVSQSPSNKVTEKGKDVELRCDPISGHTALYWYRQSLGQGLEFLIYFQGNSAPDKSGLPSDRFSAERTGGSVSTLTIQRTQQEDSAVYLCASSLEILAGRNFGQGTRLTVV.

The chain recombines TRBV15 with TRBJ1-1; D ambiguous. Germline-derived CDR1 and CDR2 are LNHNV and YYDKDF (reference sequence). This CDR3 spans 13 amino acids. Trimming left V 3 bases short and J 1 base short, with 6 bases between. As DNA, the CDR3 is TGTGCCACCAGCAGGGCATCGAACACTGAAGCTTTCTTT. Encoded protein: CATSRASNTEAFF.

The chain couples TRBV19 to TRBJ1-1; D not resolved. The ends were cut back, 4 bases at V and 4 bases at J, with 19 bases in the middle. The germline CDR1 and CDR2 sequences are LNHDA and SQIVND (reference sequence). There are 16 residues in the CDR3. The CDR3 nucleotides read TGTGCCAGTAGTACGCCATTCAGGAAGGACGGCACTGAAGCTTTCTTT. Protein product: CASSTPFRKDGTEAFF. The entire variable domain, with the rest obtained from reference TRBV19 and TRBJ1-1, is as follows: DGGITQSPKYLFRKEGQNVTLSCEQNLNHDAMYWYRQDPGQGLRLIYYSQIVNDFQKGDIAEGYSVSREKKESFPLTVTSAQKNPTAFYLCASSTPFRKDGTEAFFGQGTRLTVV.

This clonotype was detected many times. CDR3 nucleotides: TGTGCCAGCAGCCCCTCAACTAGCGGGGGCCAGGAGACCCAGTACTTC. Protein product: CASSPSTSGGQETQYF. V and J are TRBV7-6 and TRBJ2-5, with TRBD2 matching 11 bases. Per germline, CDR1 SGHVS and CDR2 FNYEAQ. The ends lost 5 bases at V and 5 bases at J; junction bases unmatched: 10. CDR3 size: 16 residues. Full variable domain (remainder filled in from reference TRBV7-6 and TRBJ2-5): GAGVSQSPRYKVTKRGQDVALRCDPISGHVSLYWYRQALGQGPEFLTYFNYEAQQDKSGLPNDRFSAERPEGSISTLTIQRTEQRDSAMYRCASSPSTSGGQETQYFGPGTRLLVL.

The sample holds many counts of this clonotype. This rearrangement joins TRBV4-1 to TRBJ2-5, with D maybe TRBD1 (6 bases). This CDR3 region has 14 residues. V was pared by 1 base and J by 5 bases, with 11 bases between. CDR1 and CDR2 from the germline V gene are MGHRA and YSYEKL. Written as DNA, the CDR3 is TGCGCCAGCAGCCAAGTATCAGGGGCGGAGACCCAGTACTTC. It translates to CASSQVSGAETQYF.

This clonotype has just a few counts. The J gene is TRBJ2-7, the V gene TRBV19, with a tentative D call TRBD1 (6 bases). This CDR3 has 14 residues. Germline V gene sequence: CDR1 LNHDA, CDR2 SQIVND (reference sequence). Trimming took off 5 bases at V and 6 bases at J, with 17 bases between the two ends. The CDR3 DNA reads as TGTGCCAGTAGTTCTCGGACAGAGGCGCCCGAGCAGTACTTC. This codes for CASSSRTEAPEQYF.

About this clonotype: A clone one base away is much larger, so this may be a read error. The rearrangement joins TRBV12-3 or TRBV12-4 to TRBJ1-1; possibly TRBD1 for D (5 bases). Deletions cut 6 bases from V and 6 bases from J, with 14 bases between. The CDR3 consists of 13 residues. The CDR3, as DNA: TGTGCCAGCAGGAAACCACAGGAATCTGAAGCTTTCTTT. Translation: CASRKPQESEAFF.